This entry features one T cell receptor (beta chain) sequence. Its antigen is not known. CD8+ and CD4+ T cells from blood underwent TCR beta sequencing. The data are from a study of CD8 T cells in Susac syndrome. The study's findings and limits: As the study acknowledged, the number of individuals who were part of its TCR sequencing and HLA analysis was relatively small.

The V end was cut by 2 bases, the J end by 3 bases, with 19 bases between. This CDR3 is 17 amino acids long. Germline-derived CDR1 and CDR2 are SGHAT and FQNNGV. It was with random hexamers that 0.5 to 1 ug RNA was reverse transcribed. TCR beta CDR3 was amplified by immunoSEQ multiplex PCR. This amplification extended across 54 Vbeta and 13 Jbeta segments. One entry per CDR3 protein, called by TCRdb with MiXCR from the immunoSEQ multiplex PCR reads. This table holds 75,000 to 95,000 distinct CDR3 sequences, roughly 91% found once. The sequence derives from a human donor with multiple sclerosis. The chain carries TRBV11-2 and TRBJ1-1, with a weak D call TRBD1 (5 bases). The source material was CD8+ T cells from PBMCs. CDR3: CASSLHHGGEGDTEAFF. The CDR3 nucleotides read TGTGCCAGCAGCTTACACCACGGGGGAGAGGGAGACACTGAAGCTTTCTTT.